This T cell receptor beta chain derives from a study of Graves' ophthalmopathy and Graves' hyperthyroidism. Whole-study findings and limits: Among thyroid clonotypes expanded above 0.001 frequency, most also appeared in blood.

Concerning this clonotype: What it binds is not known.

Amplification targeted the TCR beta CDR3 regions, with RNA transcripts as the source material. Second-round multiplex PCR came after first-round RT-PCR with HTBI primers. TCRdb reanalysed the multiplex PCR reads using MiXCR and keeps one entry per CDR3 protein. The table has 1 million to 1.3 million distinct CDR3 sequences, about 36% seen once. Aged 18 to 65, hyperthyroidism patients had new diagnoses of under 2 months' duration. Pregnancy or lactation, uncontrolled infections and other autoimmune diseases were grounds for excluding patients. V dropped 8 bases and J dropped 4 bases, with 14 bases sitting between them. Germline loops: CDR1 SNHLY, CDR2 FYNNEI. The CDR3 has 13 amino acids.

The sequence derives from an adult man with Graves' hyperthyroidism. The specimen was peripheral blood or thyroid tissue (not recorded which). The J gene is TRBJ2-5, the V gene TRBV2; D is possibly TRBD1 or TRBD2 (5 bases each). The CDR3 sequence: CASFRGEGETQYF. CDR3 DNA: TGTGCCAGCTTCAGAGGGGAAGGAGAGACCCAGTACTTC.